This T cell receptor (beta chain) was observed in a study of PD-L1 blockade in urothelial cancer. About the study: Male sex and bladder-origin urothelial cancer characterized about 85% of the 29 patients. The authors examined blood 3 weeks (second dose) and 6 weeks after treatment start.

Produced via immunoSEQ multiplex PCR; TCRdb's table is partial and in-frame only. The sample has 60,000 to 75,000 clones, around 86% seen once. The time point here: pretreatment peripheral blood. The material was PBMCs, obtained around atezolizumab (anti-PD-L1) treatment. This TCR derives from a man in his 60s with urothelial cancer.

CDR3 DNA: TGTGCCAGCAGCCCGGGACAGAATCAGTTAGATACGCAGTATTTT. This encodes CASSPGQNQLDTQYF. V and J are TRBV7-9 and TRBJ2-3, with TRBD1 matching over 7 bases. Germline assignment: CDR1 SEHNR and CDR2 FQNEAQ (reference sequence). This CDR3 region has 15 residues. V lost 5 bases, J lost 5 bases, and 10 bases stayed unmatched.